This T cell receptor beta chain was sequenced during a study of identifying expanded T cells in peripheral blood. Collection occurred without any documented infections or immune events in donors. Study-wide results and caveats: Differentially abundant clones: about 1.2 between replicates, 16.4 at approximately two weeks, 19 to 20 at four. Across healthy donors, higher total template counts meant significantly greater approximately two-week count variance.

Points on this clone: Its cognate antigen is unknown.

Only in-frame clones appear in the TCRdb table, and some are missing; sequencing was by immunoSEQ multiplex PCR. This sample has some 130,000 clones, with around 88% found just once. CDR1 and CDR2 from the germline V gene are MNHEY and SMNVEV (reference sequence). V shed 2 bases and J 7 bases; nucleotides not matched to a gene: 7. The CDR3 has 16 residues. Input material: blood. The receptor was isolated from a person aged 18 to 75 in good health. The chain carries TRBV27 and TRBJ1-4, with 10 bases that match TRBD1. The CDR3 DNA is TGTGCCAGCAGTTTAGGGACAGGGGCGCGGTTTGAAAAACTGTTTTTT. This encodes CASSLGTGARFEKLFF.